Described below is a single TCR beta chain sequence and its context. Its recognized antigen is unknown. Library generation was performed with 5' RACE. Each TCR library was prepared from about 4,000 ng of total RNA. For each sample, cDNA was synthesized in eight separate reactions using SMARTScribe reverse transcriptase. During cDNA synthesis, unique molecular identifiers containing a 6-nucleotide sample barcode were introduced by template switching. TCRalpha and TCRbeta cDNA was amplified by two nested PCRs of around 16 and 10 cycles, with bead purification after each PCR. Before amplification, the cDNA was both treated with uracil DNA-glycosylase and purified with the QIAquick PCR purification kit. In the second PCR, Illumina TruSeq-compatible adapters and sample-specific barcodes were added. TapeStation and Qubit were used to check library quality and concentration, and 5 ng of each library was pooled. Sequencing of the pooled libraries was done on an Illumina HiSeq2500 single-index Rapid Run using custom sequencing primers and 2 x 100 bp reads. Per the source publication's procedure: MiGEC version 1.2.6 was used for UMI-based consensus assembly to correct PCR and sequencing errors. V(D)J alignment, clonotype assembly and CDR3 extraction were performed with MiXCR version 2.1.1. To normalise gene usage, clonotype sharing and MAIT/NKT TCR abundance, the analysis used the top 1000, 10 000 and 20 000 clonotypes per sample. Diversity was computed as the inverse Simpson index with the vegan R package after downsampling to 27 000 UMIs. Paired Mann-Whitney U tests on discordant twin pairs were used, with Benjamini-Hochberg multiple-testing correction. The reads were reprocessed in TCRdb, with one entry per CDR3 protein sequence and no accompanying DNA. These V and J calls derive from TCRdb rather than the authors' analysis. The sample table gives approximately 380,000 distinct CDR3 sequences. Around 2.6% of the sample is in the top ten clones.

Including cysteine and phenylalanine, the CDR3 has 14 amino acids. No nucleotide data were recorded. Sequences LNHNV (CDR1) and YYDKDF (CDR2) are obtained from the germline V gene (reference sequence). This sample is part of a study of monozygotic twins with inflammatory bowel disease (dated by TCRdb to the late 2010s). Context from the whole study: In total, roughly 30 monozygotic twin pairs made up the full study: 19 Danish pairs, all IBD-discordant, plus nine German pairs, of which four were IBD-concordant and five were IBD-discordant. Within discordant pairs, disease-associated traits were sought mainly by comparing IBD patients with their genetically identical healthy co-twins. Each individual had, on average, about 151 000 unique TCRalpha sequences and 181 000 unique TCRbeta sequences available for analysis. Findings and caveats that apply to the study as a whole: Different T cell subtypes could not be distinguished in the analysis. IBD patients shared fewer clonotypes with other individuals than healthy twins did, most markedly in patients showing signs of disease activity. No single strong signal or clonotype linked to IBD turned up in the results, so the idea that one exists was not supported. No difference in repertoire similarity was observed between concordant and discordant twins, possibly owing to limited statistical power. Because patients were on differing immunosuppressive treatments, the repertoires may have picked up extra background noise and inter-individual variability. A decrease in TCRbeta repertoire diversity, as measured by inverse Simpson index, was observed in IBD patients compared with their healthy co-twins.

From each donor, a roughly 2.3 ml peripheral blood sample was collected into PAXgene tubes and stored at -80 degrees C. Without T cell sorting, total RNA was isolated from whole blood using the PAXgene blood miRNA kit on an automated QIAcube. Peripheral blood from monozygotic twin pairs who were concordant or discordant for inflammatory bowel disease underwent deep TCRalpha and TCRbeta repertoire profiling using unique molecular barcoding. Smoking habits were recorded for all twin pairs, with individuals classified as current, former or never smokers. The origin of this receptor is a human donor with ulcerative colitis or Crohn's disease, or a healthy co-twin of an affected twin (not recorded which). Sequencing input: blood. This chain joins TRBV15 to TRBJ2-7; the D gene TCRdb calls, TRBD1, cannot be checked with no DNA. CDR3 sequence: CATSAGQGTYEQYF.